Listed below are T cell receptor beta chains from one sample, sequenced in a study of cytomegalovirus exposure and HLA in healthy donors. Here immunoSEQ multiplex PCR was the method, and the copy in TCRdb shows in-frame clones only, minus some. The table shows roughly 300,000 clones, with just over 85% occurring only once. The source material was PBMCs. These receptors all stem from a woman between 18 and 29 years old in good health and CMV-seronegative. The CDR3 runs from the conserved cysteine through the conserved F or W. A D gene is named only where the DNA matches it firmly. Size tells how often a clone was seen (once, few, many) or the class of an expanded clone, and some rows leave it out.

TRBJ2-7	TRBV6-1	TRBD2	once	CASSEWGTSGNLKDYEQYF	TGTGCCAGCAGTGAATGGGGGACTAGCGGGAACCTGAAAGATTACGAGCAGTACTTC
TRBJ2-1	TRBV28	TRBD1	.	CASISGTGGSNEQFF	TGTGCCAGCATCTCGGGGACAGGGGGAAGCAATGAGCAGTTCTTC
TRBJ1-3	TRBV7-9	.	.	CASSLAGSGNTIYF	TGTGCCAGCAGCTTAGCGGGGAGCGGAAACACCATATATTTT
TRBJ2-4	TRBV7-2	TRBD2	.	CASSLGLAGVAKNIQYF	TGTGCCAGCAGCCTGGGACTAGCGGGAGTCGCCAAAAACATTCAGTACTTC
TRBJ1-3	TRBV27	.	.	CASSLSPSPRNTIYF	TGTGCCAGCAGTTTATCGCCCTCCCCGCGGAACACCATATATTTT
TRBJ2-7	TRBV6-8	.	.	CASSLGRPPPYEQYF	TGTGCCAGCAGTTTGGGCAGACCTCCCCCCTACGAGCAGTACTTC
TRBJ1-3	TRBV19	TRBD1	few	CASSISWDRGRTGNTIYF	TGTGCCAGTAGTATCTCCTGGGACAGGGGGCGAACTGGAAACACCATATATTTT
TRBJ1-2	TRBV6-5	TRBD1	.	CASTNDRGRAGYTF	TGTGCCAGCACCAACGACAGGGGCCGGGCTGGCTACACCTTC
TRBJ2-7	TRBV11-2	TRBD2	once	CASSLTSGAYEQYF	TGTGCCAGCAGCTTAACTAGCGGGGCCTACGAGCAGTACTTC
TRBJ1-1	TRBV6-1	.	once	CASGWAGNTEAFF	TGTGCCAGCGGTTGGGCGGGGAACACTGAAGCTTTCTTT
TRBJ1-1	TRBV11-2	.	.	CASSLDARARAFF	TGTGCCAGCAGCTTAGACGCCAGGGCCAGAGCTTTCTTT
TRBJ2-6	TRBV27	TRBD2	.	CASRSGDFSGANVLTF	TGTGCCAGCAGAAGCGGGGACTTTTCTGGGGCCAACGTCCTGACTTTC
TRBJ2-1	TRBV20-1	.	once	CSATQNNEQFF	TGCAGTGCTACCCAAAACAATGAGCAGTTCTTC
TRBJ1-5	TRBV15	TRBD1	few	CATAGTENSNQPQHF	TGTGCCACCGCCGGGACAGAGAATAGCAATCAGCCCCAGCATTTT
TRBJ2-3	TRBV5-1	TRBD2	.	CASSLGYGTSGIDTQYF	TGCGCCAGCAGCTTAGGTTACGGGACTAGCGGAATAGATACGCAGTATTTT
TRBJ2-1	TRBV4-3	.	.	CASSQDASSSYNEQFF	TGCGCCAGCAGCCAAGATGCGTCTAGCTCCTACAATGAGCAGTTCTTC
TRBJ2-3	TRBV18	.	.	CASAVRDLWTDTQYF	TGTGCCAGCGCAGTCAGGGATTTGTGGACAGATACGCAGTATTTT
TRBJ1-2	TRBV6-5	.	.	CASSYSPTGYGYTF	TGTGCCAGCAGTTACTCGCCAACAGGCTATGGCTACACCTTC
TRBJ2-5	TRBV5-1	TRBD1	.	CASSRQGGQETQYF	TGCGCCAGCAGTCGACAGGGGGGGCAAGAGACCCAGTACTTC
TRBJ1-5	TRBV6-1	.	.	CASSGPTGSNQPQHF	TGTGCCAGCAGTGGACCGACGGGGAGCAATCAGCCCCAGCATTTT
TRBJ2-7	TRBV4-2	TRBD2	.	CASSQDSLAGGYEQYF	TGTGCCAGCAGCCAAGATAGTCTAGCGGGGGGGTACGAGCAGTACTTC
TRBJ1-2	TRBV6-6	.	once	CASSSAGGSRCF	TGTGCCAGCAGTTCCGCCGGCGGGAGTCGGTGCTTC
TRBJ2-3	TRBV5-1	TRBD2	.	CASSLSGGSTDTQYF	TGCGCCAGCAGCTTGAGCGGGGGGAGCACAGATACGCAGTATTTT
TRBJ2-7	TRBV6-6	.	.	CASSYNQGSYEQYF	TGTGCCAGCAGTTACAACCAGGGCTCCTACGAGCAGTACTTC
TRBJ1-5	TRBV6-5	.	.	CASSYGRPPQPQHF	TGTGCCAGCAGTTACGGCCGCCCTCCTCAGCCCCAGCATTTT
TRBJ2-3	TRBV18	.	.	CASSPPGQSTDTQYF	TGTGCCAGCTCACCACCGGGGCAGAGCACAGATACGCAGTATTTT
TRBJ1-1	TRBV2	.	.	CASSEDAGGNTEAFF	TGTGCCAGCAGTGAAGATGCGGGGGGGAACACTGAAGCTTTCTTT
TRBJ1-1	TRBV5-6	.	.	CASSLAGDQANTEAFF	TGTGCCAGCAGCTTGGCCGGAGACCAAGCGAACACTGAAGCTTTCTTT
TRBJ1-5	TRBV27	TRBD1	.	CASSGAGGPYSNQPQHF	TGTGCCAGCAGTGGGGCAGGGGGGCCATATAGCAATCAGCCCCAGCATTTT
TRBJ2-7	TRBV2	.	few	CASRGGGDEQYF	TGTGCCAGCAGGGGAGGAGGGGACGAGCAGTACTTC
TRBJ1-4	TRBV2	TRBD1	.	CASRQGGGEKLFF	TGTGCCAGCAGGCAGGGGGGCGGTGAAAAACTGTTTTTT
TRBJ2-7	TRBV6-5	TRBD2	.	CASSYSLAGGAYEQYF	TGTGCCAGCAGTTACTCATTGGCGGGAGGGGCCTACGAGCAGTACTTC
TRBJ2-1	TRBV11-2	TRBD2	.	CASSPLEGSGSNEQFF	TGTGCCAGCAGCCCACTGGAGGGTAGCGGGAGCAATGAGCAGTTCTTC
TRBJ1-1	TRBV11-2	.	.	CASSLDRDTEAFF	TGTGCCAGCAGCTTAGACAGGGACACTGAAGCTTTCTTT
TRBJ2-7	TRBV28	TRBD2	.	CASSLHSSGSSYEQYF	TGTGCCAGCAGTCTTCACAGTAGCGGGAGCTCCTACGAGCAGTACTTC
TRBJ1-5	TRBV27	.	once	CAGVLRGFSNQPQHF	TGTGCCGGGGTACTAAGAGGGTTTAGCAATCAGCCCCAGCATTTT
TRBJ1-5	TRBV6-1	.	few	CASREGGWQPQHF	TGTGCCAGCAGGGAGGGGGGGTGGCAGCCCCAGCATTTT
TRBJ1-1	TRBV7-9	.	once	CASSSTLSGVPNEAFF	TGTGCCAGCAGCTCCACCCTCTCGGGGGTGCCGAATGAAGCTTTCTTT
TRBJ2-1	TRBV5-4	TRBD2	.	CASSSGGGTFNEQFF	TGTGCCAGCAGCTCGGGCGGGGGGACCTTCAATGAGCAGTTCTTC
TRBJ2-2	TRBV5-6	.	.	CASSEPGAAGELFF	TGTGCCAGCAGCGAGCCAGGGGCAGCCGGGGAGCTGTTTTTT
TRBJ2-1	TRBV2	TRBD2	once	CAREREGSNEQFF	TGTGCCAGAGAGCGGGAGGGCTCTAATGAGCAGTTCTTC
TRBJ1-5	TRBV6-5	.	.	CASSSQRDQPQHF	TGTGCCAGCAGTTCACAGAGAGATCAGCCCCAGCATTTT
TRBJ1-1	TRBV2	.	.	CASSDKYTEAFF	TGTGCCAGCAGTGACAAATACACTGAAGCTTTCTTT
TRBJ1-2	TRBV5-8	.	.	CASSSVQGAVDGYTF	TGTGCCAGCAGCTCAGTACAGGGTGCGGTGGATGGCTACACCTTC
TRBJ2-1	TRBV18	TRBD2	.	CASSFSGSYNEQFF	TGTGCCAGCTCATTCAGCGGGAGTTACAATGAGCAGTTCTTC
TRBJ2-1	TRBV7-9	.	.	CASSAEVNEQFF	TGTGCCAGCAGCGCGGAGGTGAATGAGCAGTTCTTC
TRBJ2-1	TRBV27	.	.	CASSLSWTQGGSYNEQFF	TGTGCCAGCAGTTTATCGTGGACCCAGGGGGGATCCTACAATGAGCAGTTCTTC
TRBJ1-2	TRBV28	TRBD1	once	CASSFPGERTGGVGYTF	TGTGCCAGCAGTTTCCCTGGGGAACGAACAGGGGGCGTGGGCTACACCTTC
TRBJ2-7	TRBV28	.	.	CASSLVAQQYF	TGTGCCAGCAGTTTAGTAGCGCAGCAGTACTTC
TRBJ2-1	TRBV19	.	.	CASSIGRTYNEQFF	TGTGCCAGTAGTATAGGGAGGACGTACAATGAGCAGTTCTTC
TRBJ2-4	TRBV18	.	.	CASSPGVPRVIQYF	TGTGCCAGCTCACCCGGGGTGCCCCGGGTCATTCAGTACTTC
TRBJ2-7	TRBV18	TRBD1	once	CASSARDSGVDEQYF	TGTGCCAGCTCTGCCCGGGACAGTGGGGTGGACGAGCAGTACTTC
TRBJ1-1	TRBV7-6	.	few	CASSLVGRAAVNTEAFF	TGTGCCAGCAGCTTAGTGGGTCGAGCAGCGGTGAACACTGAAGCTTTCTTT
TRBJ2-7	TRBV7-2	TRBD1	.	CASSLIGGQGIYEQYF	TGTGCCAGCAGCTTGATAGGGGGACAGGGTATCTACGAGCAGTACTTC